The 14 T cell receptor beta chains below come from one sample, sequenced in a study of a mutant IDH1 vaccine in newly diagnosed glioma (dated by TCRdb to the early 2020s). The intended sense of this specimen's time point label: baseline, week 1 (first vaccination visit). According to the study, the label for this sample's treatment or condition signals: pre-vaccination baseline after standard-of-care therapy. Library generation was performed with the immunoSEQ multiplex PCR assay. In its TCRdb copy, this immuneACCESS table keeps in-frame sequences only and misses some clones. Where compared with another copy, unresolved V genes explain less than half of these, and the others have no known cause. The sample table records fewer than 100,000 clones; 80% to 90% of these occur just once. Of the sample, around 0.6% is held by the ten largest clones. The input for sequencing was PBMCs, taken from a glioma patient treated with radiotherapy, temozolomide or both. These receptors were taken from a woman in her forties or fifties with glioma.

V usage is TRBV5-1 and J usage is TRBJ2-5, with D possibly TRBD2 on 6 matching bases. The length of the CDR3 is 17 residues. V was pared by 1 base and J by 1 base, with 17 bases between. Germline values: CDR1 SGHRS, CDR2 YFSETQ. The CDR3 reads CASSLRTWPSVQETQYF. CDR3 DNA sequence: TGCGCCAGCAGCTTGAGGACTTGGCCTAGCGTCCAAGAGACCCAGTACTTC.

This clone was counted between two and nine times. The rearrangement uses TRBV4-2 and TRBJ1-5; the D gene is possibly TRBD1 (5 bases). Between the trimmed V and J ends, which lost 1 base and 0 bases, there was a span of 10 bases. Germline lookup yields CDR1 LGHNA and CDR2 YNFKEQ. This CDR3 is 16 amino acids long. The CDR3 DNA sequence: TGTGCCAGCAGCCAAGGCTCAGGGCATAGCAATCAGCCCCAGCATTTT. Translation gives CASSQGSGHSNQPQHF.

The chain combines TRBV28 with TRBJ1-2; D remains ambiguous. Germline CDR1 and CDR2: MDHEN and SYDVKM. The CDR3 is made up of 13 amino acids. The germline V and J ends were trimmed by 2 bases and 2 bases, with 6 bases remaining between them. The CDR3 DNA is TGTGCCAGCAGTTTAAAGGAGAACTATGGCTACACCTTC. As protein: CASSLKENYGYTF.

CDR3 sequence reads: CASRKASGSGGELFF. The CDR3 DNA follows: TGTGCCAGCAGAAAGGCTAGCGGGAGTGGCGGGGAGCTGTTTTTT. V usage is TRBV2 and J usage is TRBJ2-2; 10 bases line up with TRBD2. The V segment lost 6 bases and the J segment 7 bases; nucleotides outside the gene matches: 8. The CDR3 loop spans 15 amino acids. The germline V gene has CDR1 SNHLY and CDR2 FYNNEI.

The chain joins TRBV6-6 to TRBJ2-1; TRBD2 aligns across 7 bases. The V gene end was trimmed by 0 bases and the J gene end by 4 bases; junction bases not matched to a gene: 6. In germline, CDR1 is MNHNY, CDR2 SVGAGI (reference sequence). The CDR3 spans 16 residues. The CDR3 DNA is TGTGCCAGCAGTTACTCGACGGGGGAGGGTTACAATGAGCAGTTCTTC. Translation: CASSYSTGEGYNEQFF.

The V and J genes are TRBV21-1 and TRBJ1-2; TRBD1, as called in the table, went unchecked against the DNA. TRBV21-1 is recorded as a pseudogene. The CDR3 runs to 15 residues. The CDR3 here is CASSKGCDRGHGYTF. CDR3 bases: TGTGCCAGCAGCAAAGGGTGTGACAGGGGGCATGGCTACACCTTC.

The chain carries TRBV10-3 and TRBJ2-3, with 13 bases aligning to TRBD2. There are 16 residues in the CDR3. The ends lost 5 bases at V and 10 bases at J; junction bases unmatched: 12. Germline CDR1 is ENHRY and CDR2 is SYGVKD. DNA of the CDR3: TGTGCCATCAGTAAAGCCGGGACTAGCGGGATTCTGGCGCAGTATTTT. Its translation: CAISKAGTSGILAQYF.

This chain links TRBV14 with TRBJ2-2; D is undetermined. CDR1 SGHDN and CDR2 FVKESK come from the germline V gene. V was trimmed by 6 bases and J by 0 bases, leaving 14 bases between them. The CDR3 consists of 16 residues. The CDR3 bases are TGTGCCAGCAGAAAAGGCCAGTCCGCGAACACCGGGGAGCTGTTTTTT. Amino acid sequence: CASRKGQSANTGELFF.

This chain uses TRBV6-6 with TRBJ2-3, with D perhaps TRBD1 or TRBD2 (5 bases each). Trimming pared 6 bases from V and 0 bases from J, leaving 13 bases between. The CDR3 loop spans 15 amino acids. CDR1 is MNHNY, CDR2 SVGAGI, per germline (reference sequence). This CDR3 reads CASRTPWGSTDTQYF. DNA of the CDR3: TGTGCCAGCAGGACGCCTTGGGGGAGCACAGATACGCAGTATTTT.

The V call is TRBV30, the J call TRBJ1-6; a possible D gene is TRBD1 (5 bases). CDR1 and CDR2 (germline): GTSNPN, SVGIG (reference sequence). The CDR3 is 13 amino acids. The V end was cut by 8 bases, the J end by 5 bases, with 13 bases between. The CDR3 loop reads CAGNGGNNSPLHF. In DNA form, the CDR3 reads TGTGCCGGAAACGGGGGAAATAATTCACCCCTCCACTTT.

This clone appeared a few times. The chain has TRBV19 and TRBJ1-1, with D perhaps matching TRBD1 (5 bases). Looked up from germline, CDR1 is LNHDA and CDR2 is SQIVND (reference sequence). There are 13 residues in the CDR3. Trimming left V 5 bases short and J 6 bases short, with 13 bases between. Here the CDR3 DNA reads TGTGCCAGTAGTGCAGGGCCCCGCGCTGAAGCTTTCTTT. Translating it yields CASSAGPRAEAFF.

This chain joins TRBV13 and TRBJ1-2; no clear D. Germline values: CDR1 PRHDT, CDR2 FYEKMQ (reference sequence). The germline V and J ends were trimmed by 4 bases and 9 bases, with 18 bases remaining between them. The CDR3 consists of 14 residues. The CDR3 sequence: CASSYTGFQTSYTF. The CDR3 DNA is TGTGCCAGCAGCTATACCGGGTTTCAAACGAGCTACACCTTC.

CDR3 bases: TGTGCCAGCAGCTTGATACAGCTCTACAATGAGCAGTTCTTC. Protein product: CASSLIQLYNEQFF. This chain uses TRBV5-6 with TRBJ2-1; D gene unclear. Germline CDR1 reads SGHDT; CDR2 reads YYEEEE. V was clipped by 1 base and J by 3 bases, with 8 bases between them. This CDR3 has 14 residues.

This clone was seen once. This chain's CDR3 is CASSQWTSGSYEQYF. The DNA for the CDR3 is TGTGCCAGCAGCCAGTGGACTAGCGGGAGTTACGAGCAGTACTTC. This rearrangement joins TRBV2 to TRBJ2-7, with 13 bases that match TRBD2. Per germline, CDR1 SNHLY and CDR2 FYNNEI. CDR3 length: 15 amino acids. Losses at the gene ends were 6 bases for V and 4 bases for J; bases not matched to a gene: 6.